This passage covers 9 T cell receptor beta chains from one sample sequenced in a study of T cells after yellow fever vaccination. TCRdb ran MiXCR on the 5' RACE reads and lists one entry per CDR3 protein. Of 400,000 to 650,000 distinct CDR3 sequences listed, about a fifth were seen once; the top ten hold approximately 16%. The sequenced sample was PBMCs, obtained more than 20 days after the first yellow fever vaccination. The receptor set was obtained from a man between 18 and 35 years old who received the YFV17D yellow fever vaccine.

This clonotype occurred a few times. An end of the junction differs from the germline gene, which may be a read error. The chain uses TRBV6-5 and TRBJ2-6; D gene unclear. The germline CDR1 and CDR2 sequences are MNHEY and SVGAGI. This CDR3 spans 17 amino acids. Here the CDR3 reads CASSYSSWSSWANVLTF. For the CDR3, the DNA is TGTGCCAGCAGTTACTCGAGCTGGTCCTCTTGGGCCAACGTCCTGACTTTC.

V usage is TRBV7-9 and J usage is TRBJ1-1; D call uncertain. The V gene's germline CDR1 is SEHNR and CDR2 FQNEAQ (reference sequence). CDR3 length: 13 amino acids. Trimming removed 0 bases from V and 5 bases from J, with 7 bases in between. CDR3 DNA sequence: TGTGCCAGCAGCTTAGCGCTAGAGACTGAAGCTTTCTTT. Protein: CASSLALETEAFF.

The V call is TRBV29-1, the J call TRBJ2-7, with D perhaps TRBD1 (5 bases). CDR1 and CDR2 (germline): SQVTM, ANQGSEA. The CDR3 totals 14 residues. The CDR3, as DNA: TGCAGTGCAGACAAGGGGCTCTCCCCCTTAGAGCAGTACGTC. Its protein is CSADKGLSPLEQYV.

This clonotype was counted a few times. One junction end disagrees with the germline gene, perhaps due to a read error. The CDR3 region has the DNA TGCGGGACAGGGGTACCAGATACGCAGTATTTT. Protein product: CGTGVPDTQYF. The genes are TRBV6-6 and TRBJ2-3; 10 bases line up with TRBD1. This CDR3 spans 11 amino acids. CDR1 is MNHNY and CDR2 is SVGAGI in the germline V gene (reference sequence).

The chain joins TRBV4-3 to TRBJ2-1; D remains ambiguous. This CDR3 spans 14 amino acids. Trimming left V 0 bases short and J 7 bases short, with 10 bases between. Germline CDR1 and CDR2: LGHNA and YSLEER. The DNA for the CDR3 is TGCGCCAGCAGCCAAGATCTTACGCGGAATGAGCAGTTCTTC. This gives the protein CASSQDLTRNEQFF.

This chain joins TRBV7-2 and TRBJ1-1, with TRBD1 identical over 7 bases. CDR3 length: 14 amino acids. Germline V CDR1 and CDR2: SGHTA, FQGNSA. V lost 5 bases to trimming and J lost 12 bases; unmatched junction nucleotides: 15. CDR3 nucleotide sequence: TGTGCCAGCAGCGCCCAGGGGGGGGCAGGGGCAACTTTCTTT. The encoded protein is CASSAQGGAGATFF. Supplemented by reference TRBV7-2 and TRBJ1-1, the full variable domain reads GAGVSQSPSNKVTEKGKDVELRCDPISGHTALYWYRQSLGQGLEFLIYFQGNSAPDKSGLPSDRFSAERTGGSVSTLTIQRTQQEDSAVYLCASSAQGGAGATFFGQGTRLTVV.

Only one count was recorded for this clonotype. The rearrangement uses TRBV7-9 and TRBJ2-3; 8 bases are a match to TRBD1. The J segment lost 7 bases and the V segment lost 11 bases, leaving 11 bases of the junction unmatched. In germline, CDR1 is SEHNR, CDR2 FQNEAQ (reference sequence). This CDR3 spans 13 amino acids. The CDR3 here is CAGEGQGANTQYF. CDR3 DNA: TGTGCCGGCGAGGGGCAGGGGGCAAATACGCAGTATTTT.

The genes are TRBV19 and TRBJ1-5, with 7 nucleotides matching TRBD1. Germline V lookup: CDR1 LNHDA, CDR2 SQIVND (reference sequence). There are 14 residues in the CDR3. The ends lost 3 bases at V and 5 bases at J; junction bases unmatched: 4. Here the CDR3 DNA reads TGTGCCAGTAGTATCAGGAGGGGGCATCAGCCCCAGCATTTT. It specifies CASSIRRGHQPQHF.

This clonotype was detected a few times. The chain employs TRBV6-2 or TRBV6-3 and TRBJ2-2; unclear D gene. This CDR3 region has 14 residues. Deletions cut 2 bases from V and 4 bases from J, with 8 bases between. From germline, CDR1 is MNHEY and CDR2 SVGEGT. CDR3 residues: CASSYRLTTGELFF. In nucleotides, the CDR3 is TGTGCCAGCAGTTACCGACTTACCACCGGGGAGCTGTTTTTT.